The source of this T cell receptor beta chain is a study of monozygotic twins with inflammatory bowel disease. Overall study findings and caveats: Clonotype overlap with others was lower in IBD patients than in healthy twins, a difference that was greatest with disease activity.

CDR3 length: 16 amino acids. Germline-derived CDR1 and CDR2 are MNHEY and SVGEGT. Comments on this clonotype: Its specificity is unknown.

Per-sample cDNA came from eight separate reactions. Each of TCRalpha and TCRbeta cDNA went through two nested PCRs, lasting about 15 and 9 cycles. After re-calling the 5' RACE reads, TCRdb lists one entry per CDR3 protein, DNA absent. The repertoire table contains approximately 400,000 distinct CDR3 sequences. Unsorted whole blood yielded the total RNA, with T cells left unselected. The sequenced sample was blood. The TCR sequence derives from a human donor with ulcerative colitis or Crohn's disease, or a healthy co-twin of an affected twin (not recorded which). The chain uses TRBV6-2 or TRBV6-3 and TRBJ2-1. CDR3 sequence reads: CASSYSRATSYNEQFF.